The rows below give T cell receptor beta chains drawn from one sample of a study of blood T cell repertoires in COVID-19. Sequencing used immunoSEQ multiplex PCR; TCRdb keeps in-frame clones, though not all of them. The table includes 60,000 to 75,000 clones, roughly 80% detected once. Sequencing was performed on peripheral blood. These receptors were collected from a human donor in a cohort sampled during active COVID-19. Each CDR3 is given with its conserved first and last residue. D genes are given only for firm matches. Expanded clones are given a class, and other clones once, few, many or no size at all.

D gene,V gene,J gene,clone size,CDR3 protein,CDR3 DNA
TRBD2,TRBV7-8,TRBJ2-1,-,CASSLISRGLAGPSSYNEQFF,TGTGCCAGCAGCTTAATCAGCCGCGGACTAGCGGGTCCGAGCTCCTACAATGAGCAGTTCTTC
-,TRBV6-1,TRBJ1-1,few,CASSELGGPNTEAFF,TGTGCCAGCAGTGAACTCGGGGGGCCGAACACTGAAGCTTTCTTT
TRBD2,TRBV6-6,TRBJ2-2,-,CASSYGGRENTGELFF,TGTGCCAGCAGTTATGGAGGGAGGGAGAACACCGGGGAGCTGTTTTTT
TRBD2,TRBV18,TRBJ2-2,-,CASPASGTNTGELFF,TGTGCCAGCCCCGCTAGCGGGACGAACACCGGGGAGCTGTTTTTT
TRBD1,TRBV7-2,TRBJ2-4,-,CASSFTRDRENIQYF,TGTGCCAGCAGCTTTACCCGGGACAGGGAAAACATTCAGTACTTC
TRBD2,TRBV3-1/TRBV3-2,TRBJ2-1,-,CASRQAGGGEQFF,TGTGCCAGCAGACAGGCGGGGGGAGGTGAGCAGTTCTTC
TRBD2,TRBV5-1,TRBJ2-2,-,CASSRGGADTGELFF,TGCGCCAGCAGCCGCGGGGGGGCCGACACCGGGGAGCTGTTTTTT
-,TRBV7-2,TRBJ2-5,-,CASSLYGGTETQYF,TGTGCCAGCAGCTTATACGGGGGTACGGAGACCCAGTACTTC
-,TRBV7-8,TRBJ1-3,once,CASSLDRPGAGNTIYF,TGTGCCAGCAGCTTGGACCGACCGGGAGCTGGAAACACCATATATTTT
TRBD1,TRBV5-1,TRBJ1-3,-,CASSLGGQGAGGNTIYF,TGCGCCAGCAGCTTAGGCGGACAGGGGGCTGGTGGAAACACCATATATTTT
-,TRBV5-1,TRBJ1-2,-,CASSLAFERSYGYTF,TGCGCCAGCAGCTTGGCTTTTGAGAGAAGCTATGGCTACACCTTC
-,TRBV7-8,TRBJ1-1,few,CASSLSYRGGRNTEAFF,TGTGCCAGCAGCTTATCGTACCGTGGGGGCCGGAACACTGAAGCTTTCTTT
-,TRBV3-1/TRBV3-2,TRBJ2-5,-,CASSLAEQETQYF,TGTGCCAGCAGCCTAGCGGAACAAGAGACCCAGTACTTC
TRBD1,TRBV19,TRBJ2-1,-,CASSPPPGRGSSYNEQFF,TGTGCCAGTAGTCCCCCCCCGGGCAGGGGGTCCTCCTACAATGAGCAGTTCTTC
-,TRBV7-9,TRBJ2-1,-,CASSLELAGEQFF,TGTGCCAGCAGCTTAGAACTAGCTGGCGAGCAGTTCTTC
-,TRBV12-3/TRBV12-4,TRBJ2-7,-,CASSLEARYEQYF,TGTGCCAGCAGTTTGGAAGCGAGGTACGAGCAGTACTTC
-,TRBV11-2,TRBJ1-1,-,CASSLFMNTEAFF,TGTGCCAGCAGCTTATTCATGAACACTGAAGCTTTCTTT
TRBD2,TRBV3-1/TRBV3-2,TRBJ2-3,-,CASSQERLAGVTDTQYF,TGTGCCAGCAGCCAAGAAAGACTAGCGGGGGTCACAGATACGCAGTATTTT
TRBD1,TRBV5-1,TRBJ1-2,-,CASSLQGASSTSGYTF,TGCGCCAGCAGCTTGCAGGGGGCTTCGTCTACATCTGGCTACACCTTC
TRBD1,TRBV5-1,TRBJ1-3,-,CASSGQGAPGNTIYF,TGCGCCAGCAGCGGACAGGGGGCACCTGGAAACACCATATATTTT
-,TRBV4-2,TRBJ2-2,-,CASSQADRNTGELFF,TGTGCCAGCAGCCAAGCGGACAGGAACACCGGGGAGCTGTTTTTT
TRBD2,TRBV7-8,TRBJ2-3,-,CASSLAAGDTDTQYF,TGTGCCAGCAGCTTAGCAGCGGGGGACACAGATACGCAGTATTTT
TRBD1,TRBV7-9,TRBJ2-1,-,CASSSDRDRVDEQFF,TGTGCCAGCAGCTCCGACCGGGACAGGGTCGATGAGCAGTTCTTC
-,TRBV7-7,TRBJ2-3,few,CASSLGGRDTDTQYF,TGTGCCAGCAGCTTAGGAGGCAGAGACACAGATACGCAGTATTTT
TRBD1,TRBV11-2,TRBJ1-4,-,CASSPQGAGEKLFF,TGTGCCAGCAGCCCACAGGGGGCGGGTGAAAAACTGTTTTTT
-,TRBV5-4,TRBJ2-5,-,CASSRDIQETQYF,TGTGCCAGCAGCCGCGATATCCAAGAGACCCAGTACTTC
TRBD1,TRBV18,TRBJ1-3,-,CASSPDRPSGNTIYF,TGTGCCAGCTCACCGGACAGGCCCTCTGGAAACACCATATATTTT
TRBD1,TRBV28,TRBJ1-2,-,CASSPEGQGGGYTF,TGTGCCAGCAGTCCGGAAGGACAGGGAGGAGGCTACACCTTC
-,TRBV5-4,TRBJ2-5,-,CASSPGVLQETQYF,TGTGCCAGCAGCCCAGGGGTGTTACAAGAGACCCAGTACTTC
TRBD1,TRBV28,TRBJ2-3,-,CASSLAGQGFLADTQYF,TGTGCCAGCAGTTTAGCGGGACAGGGGTTCTTGGCAGATACGCAGTATTTT
-,TRBV15,TRBJ2-3,few,CATSRGAGLADLLGDTQYF,TGTGCCACCAGCAGAGGAGCTGGCCTAGCCGACCTTCTGGGCGATACGCAGTATTTT
TRBD1,TRBV6-5,TRBJ1-1,few,CASTRQGKGTEAFF,TGTGCCAGCACCCGACAGGGGAAGGGCACTGAAGCTTTCTTT
TRBD1,TRBV27,TRBJ2-3,-,CASRAGGWTDTQYF,TGTGCCAGCAGGGCAGGGGGTTGGACAGATACGCAGTATTTT
-,TRBV7-9,TRBJ1-2,once,CASSSKEGSYYGYTF,TGTGCCAGCAGCTCCAAGGAGGGATCTTACTATGGCTACACCTTC
-,TRBV12-3/TRBV12-4,TRBJ1-2,-,CASSLGSYGYTF,TGTGCCAGCAGTTTGGGGAGCTACGGCTACACCTTC
-,TRBV7-9,TRBJ1-1,-,CASSIYSGDTEAFF,TGTGCCAGCAGTATTTATTCCGGGGACACTGAAGCTTTCTTT
-,TRBV4-1,TRBJ2-2,-,CASSQLDLGFTTGELFF,TGCGCCAGCAGCCAACTGGACTTAGGGTTTACCACCGGGGAGCTGTTTTTT
-,TRBV18,TRBJ1-5,few,CASSPGVSNQPQHF,TGTGCCAGCTCACCAGGAGTTAGCAATCAGCCCCAGCATTTT
TRBD1,TRBV5-1,TRBJ1-6,-,CASSRGQGNSPLHF,TGCGCCAGCAGCAGGGGACAGGGAAACTCACCCCTCCACTTT
-,TRBV24-1,TRBJ1-1,-,CAIPKPGQNTEAFF,TGTGCCATCCCGAAACCGGGACAGAACACTGAAGCTTTCTTT
TRBD1,TRBV6-6,TRBJ1-1,-,CASKDRGLLQAFF,TGTGCCAGCAAAGACAGGGGGCTGCTCCAAGCTTTCTTT
-,TRBV16,TRBJ2-5,-,CASSNQETQYF,TGTGCCAGCAGTAACCAAGAGACCCAGTACTTC
-,TRBV7-2,TRBJ2-1,-,CASGGAYGEQFF,TGTGCCAGCGGGGGGGCGTATGGTGAGCAGTTCTTC
TRBD1,TRBV18,TRBJ1-2,-,CASSPLGRGQASYGYTF,TGTGCCAGCTCACCGCTAGGAAGGGGGCAAGCTAGCTATGGCTACACCTTC
TRBD1,TRBV2,TRBJ2-1,-,CASRTGGNEQFF,TGTGCCAGCAGGACAGGGGGGAATGAGCAGTTCTTC
-,TRBV6-6,TRBJ1-2,-,CASSLGGDYGYTF,TGTGCCAGCAGTCTGGGGGGAGACTATGGCTACACCTTC